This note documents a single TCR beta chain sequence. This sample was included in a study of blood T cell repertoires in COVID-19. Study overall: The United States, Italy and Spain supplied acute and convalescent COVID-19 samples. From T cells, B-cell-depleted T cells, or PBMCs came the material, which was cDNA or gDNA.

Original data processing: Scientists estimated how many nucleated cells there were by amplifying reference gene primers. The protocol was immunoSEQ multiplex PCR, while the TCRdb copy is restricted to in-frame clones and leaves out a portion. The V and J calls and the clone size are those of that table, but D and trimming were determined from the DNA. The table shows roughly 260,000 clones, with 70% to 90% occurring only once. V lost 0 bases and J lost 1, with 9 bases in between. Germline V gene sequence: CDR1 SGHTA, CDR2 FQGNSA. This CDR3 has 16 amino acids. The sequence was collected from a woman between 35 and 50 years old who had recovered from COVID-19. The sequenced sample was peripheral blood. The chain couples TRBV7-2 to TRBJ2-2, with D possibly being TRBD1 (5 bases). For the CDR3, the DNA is TGTGCCAGCAGCTTAGCTAGAACAGGGAACACCGGGGAGCTGTTTTTT. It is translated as CASSLARTGNTGELFF.